This TCR beta chain originates from a study of blood T cell repertoires in COVID-19. About the study: The United States, Italy and Spain were the sources of the acute and convalescent COVID-19 samples. PBMCs, B-cell-depleted T cells, or T cells provided the cDNA or gDNA that made up the material.

Study processing details: Reference gene primers were amplified, and this amplification served to estimate nucleated cell counts. The repertoire was sequenced with immunoSEQ multiplex PCR; TCRdb's copy has only in-frame clones and lacks some. V and J calls and clone size are as listed in that table; D and trimming were resolved from the DNA. The sample shows approximately 220,000 clones, about four fifths of them seen only once. Participants, about 18 to 90 years old, spanned 25 or so US areas. The germline V gene has CDR1 KGHSH and CDR2 LQKENI. The V and J ends lost 0 bases and 0 bases, in that order; junction bases with no gene match: 5. This CDR3 spans 17 amino acids.

This TCR was sampled from a woman aged 35 to 49 who had been exposed to COVID-19. The sample consisted of PBMCs or T cells enriched from blood (not recorded which). V usage is TRBV18 and J usage is TRBJ2-3; the match to TRBD1 covers 8 bases. The CDR3 loop is CASSPPTDRGSTDTQYF. CDR3 sequence (DNA): TGTGCCAGCTCACCACCGACCGACAGGGGAAGCACAGATACGCAGTATTTT.